What follows are 4 T cell receptor beta chains derived from one specimen sequenced in a study of blood T cells in healthy people across ages. A second roughly 7 to 12 cycle PCR used barcoded and J-beta primers. TCRdb passed the 5' RACE reads through MiXCR, listing each CDR3 protein once. The repertoire holds some 930,000 distinct CDR3 sequences, about 28% seen once, with around 9.6% in the top ten. The sample was also linked to a second study, of T cells of mothers and their children.

The sample consisted of blood. The receptor source for this set is a woman aged 40 to 50 in good health.

The V gene is TRBV2, the J gene TRBJ1-2, with no clear D. Germline values: CDR1 SNHLY, CDR2 FYNNEI. The CDR3 runs 14 residues. Deletions cut 11 bases from V and 4 bases from J, with 20 bases between. The CDR3, as DNA: TGTGCCGTTACAATCGACCCTCAGAGCTATGGCTACACCTTC. Amino acid sequence: CAVTIDPQSYGYTF.

This clonotype was picked up a small number of times. J is TRBJ1-2 and V is TRBV2; no definite D call. The germline CDR1 and CDR2 sequences are SNHLY and FYNNEI. V was pared by 8 bases and J by 0 bases, with 16 bases between. The CDR3 is made up of 15 amino acids. CDR3 in amino acids: CASSVLLLSNYGYTF. As DNA, the CDR3 is TGTGCCAGCTCGGTTCTGCTACTATCTAACTATGGCTACACCTTC.

This chain joins TRBV4-2 and TRBJ2-5, with D hard to call. The V gene's germline CDR1 is LGHNA and CDR2 YNFKEQ. This CDR3 region has 17 residues. Trimming pared 2 bases from V and 9 bases from J, leaving 25 bases between. CDR3 sequence (DNA): TGTGCCAGCAGCCAACGGCAGGCTGGGGTTTCAGGCGCGGCCCAGTACTTC. Its protein is CASSQRQAGVSGAAQYF.

In the case of this clonotype: This clone may be a read error of a much larger clone one base away. The rearrangement uses TRBV29-1 and TRBJ2-5, with a possible D match to TRBD2 (6 bases). The J call may not be correct, given that the DNA end is closer to TRBJ2-7. The CDR3 is 12 amino acids. Germline assignment: CDR1 SQVTM and CDR2 ANQGSEA. Here the CDR3 DNA reads TGCAGCGGGGGGGTCCCCTACTACGAGCAGTACTTC. It yields the protein CSGGVPYYEQYF.